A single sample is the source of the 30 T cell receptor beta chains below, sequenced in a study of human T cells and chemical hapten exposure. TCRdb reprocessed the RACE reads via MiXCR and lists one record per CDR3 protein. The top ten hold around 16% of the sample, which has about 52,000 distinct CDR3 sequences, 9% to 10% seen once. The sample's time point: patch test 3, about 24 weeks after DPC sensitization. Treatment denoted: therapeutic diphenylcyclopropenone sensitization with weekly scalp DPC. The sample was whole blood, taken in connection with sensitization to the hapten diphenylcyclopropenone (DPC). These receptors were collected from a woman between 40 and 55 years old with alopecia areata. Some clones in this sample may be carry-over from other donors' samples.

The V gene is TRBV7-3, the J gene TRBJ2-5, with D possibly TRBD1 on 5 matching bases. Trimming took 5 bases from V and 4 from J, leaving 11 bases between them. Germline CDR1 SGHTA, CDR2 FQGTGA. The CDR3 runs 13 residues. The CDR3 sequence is CASSIGGAETQYF. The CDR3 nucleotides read TGTGCCAGCAGCATCGGTGGGGCAGAGACCCAGTACTTC.

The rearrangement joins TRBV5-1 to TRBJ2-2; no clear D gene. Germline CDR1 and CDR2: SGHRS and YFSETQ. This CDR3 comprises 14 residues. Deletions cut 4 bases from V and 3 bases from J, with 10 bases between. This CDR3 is CASSPALYTGELFF. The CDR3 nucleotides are TGCGCCAGCAGCCCGGCCTTATACACCGGGGAGCTGTTTTTT.

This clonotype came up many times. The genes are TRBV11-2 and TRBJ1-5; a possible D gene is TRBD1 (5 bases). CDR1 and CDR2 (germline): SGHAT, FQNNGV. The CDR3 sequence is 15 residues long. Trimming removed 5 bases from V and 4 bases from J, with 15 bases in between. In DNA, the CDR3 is TGTGCCAGCAGCCGCTTTGTTGGGGGGAATCAGCCCCAGCATTTT. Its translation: CASSRFVGGNQPQHF.

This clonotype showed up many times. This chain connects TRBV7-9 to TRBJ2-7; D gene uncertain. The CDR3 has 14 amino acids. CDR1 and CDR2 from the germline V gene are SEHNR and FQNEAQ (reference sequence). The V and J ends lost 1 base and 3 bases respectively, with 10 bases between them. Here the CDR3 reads CASSLGAGFYEQYF. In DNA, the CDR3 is TGTGCCAGCAGCTTAGGAGCCGGATTCTACGAGCAGTACTTC. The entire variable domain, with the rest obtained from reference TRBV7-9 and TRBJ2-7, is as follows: DTGVSQNPRHKITKRGQNVTFRCDPISEHNRLYWYRQTLGQGPEFLTYFQNEAQLEKSRLLSDRFSAERPKGSFSTLEIQRTEQGDSAMYLCASSLGAGFYEQYFGPGTRLTVT.

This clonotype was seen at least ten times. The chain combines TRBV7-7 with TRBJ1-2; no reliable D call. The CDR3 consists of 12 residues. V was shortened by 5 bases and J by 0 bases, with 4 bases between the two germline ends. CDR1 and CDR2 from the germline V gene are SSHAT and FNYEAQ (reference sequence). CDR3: CASSHPNYGYTF. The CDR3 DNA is TGTGCCAGCAGCCATCCTAACTATGGCTACACCTTC.

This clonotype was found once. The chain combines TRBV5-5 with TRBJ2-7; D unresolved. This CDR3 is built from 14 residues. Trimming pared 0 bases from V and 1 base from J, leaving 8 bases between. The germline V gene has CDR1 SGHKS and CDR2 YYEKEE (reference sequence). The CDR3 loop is CASSLVVGSYEQYF. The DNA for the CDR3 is TGTGCCAGCAGCTTGGTGGTAGGTTCCTACGAGCAGTACTTC.

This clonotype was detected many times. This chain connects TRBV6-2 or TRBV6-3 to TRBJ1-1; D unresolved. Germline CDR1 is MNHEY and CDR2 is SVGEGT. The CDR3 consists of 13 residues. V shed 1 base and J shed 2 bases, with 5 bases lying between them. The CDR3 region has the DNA TGTGCCAGCAGTTACTTGGGAAACACTGAAGCTTTCTTT. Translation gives CASSYLGNTEAFF.

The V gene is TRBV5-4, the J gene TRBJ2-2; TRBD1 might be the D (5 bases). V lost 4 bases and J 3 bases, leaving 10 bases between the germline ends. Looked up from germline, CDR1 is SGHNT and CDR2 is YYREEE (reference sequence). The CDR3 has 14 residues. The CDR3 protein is CASSGAGYTGELFF. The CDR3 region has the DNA TGTGCCAGCAGCGGGGCAGGGTACACCGGGGAGCTGTTTTTT.

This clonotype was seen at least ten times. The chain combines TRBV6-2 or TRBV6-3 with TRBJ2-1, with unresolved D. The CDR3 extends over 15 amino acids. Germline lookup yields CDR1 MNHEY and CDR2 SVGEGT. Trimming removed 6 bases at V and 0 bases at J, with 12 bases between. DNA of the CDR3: TGTGCCAGCAGGGACCTAGATAGCTCCTACAATGAGCAGTTCTTC. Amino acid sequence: CASRDLDSSYNEQFF.

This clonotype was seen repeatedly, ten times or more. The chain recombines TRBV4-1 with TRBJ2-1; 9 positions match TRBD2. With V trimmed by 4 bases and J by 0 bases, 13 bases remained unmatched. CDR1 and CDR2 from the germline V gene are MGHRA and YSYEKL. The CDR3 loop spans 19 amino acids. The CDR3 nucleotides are TGCGCCAGCAGCCTGCCAAGTACCTTGCGGGGGGGCTCCTACAATGAGCAGTTCTTC. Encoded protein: CASSLPSTLRGGSYNEQFF.

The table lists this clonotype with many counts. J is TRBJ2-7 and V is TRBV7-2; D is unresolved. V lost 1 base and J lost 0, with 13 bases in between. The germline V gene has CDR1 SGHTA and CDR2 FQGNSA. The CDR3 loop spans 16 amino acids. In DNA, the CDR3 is TGTGCCAGCAGCTTAGGCGAAGCCCGGAGCTCCTACGAGCAGTACTTC. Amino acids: CASSLGEARSSYEQYF.

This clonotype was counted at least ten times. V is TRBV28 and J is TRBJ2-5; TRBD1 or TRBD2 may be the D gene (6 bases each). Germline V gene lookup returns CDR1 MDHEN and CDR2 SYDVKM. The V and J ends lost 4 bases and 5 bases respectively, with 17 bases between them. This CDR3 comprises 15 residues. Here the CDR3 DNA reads TGTGCCAGCAGTTCTCCCCGAGGAGGGGGGGAGACCCAGTACTTC. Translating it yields CASSSPRGGGETQYF.

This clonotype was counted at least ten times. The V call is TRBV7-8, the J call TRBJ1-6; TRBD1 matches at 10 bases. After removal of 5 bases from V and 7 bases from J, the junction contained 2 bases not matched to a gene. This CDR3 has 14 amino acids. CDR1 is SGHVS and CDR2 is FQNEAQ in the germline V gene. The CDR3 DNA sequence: TGTGCCAGCAGCGACAGGGGGCGAAATTCACCCCTCCACTTT. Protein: CASSDRGRNSPLHF.

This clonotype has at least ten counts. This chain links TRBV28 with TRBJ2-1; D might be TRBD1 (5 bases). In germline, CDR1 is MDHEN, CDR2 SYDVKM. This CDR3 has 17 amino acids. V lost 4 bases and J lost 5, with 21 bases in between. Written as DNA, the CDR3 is TGTGCCAGCAGTTCCGGTGCAGGGATATTAACCAACAATGAGCAGTTCTTC. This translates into CASSSGAGILTNNEQFF.

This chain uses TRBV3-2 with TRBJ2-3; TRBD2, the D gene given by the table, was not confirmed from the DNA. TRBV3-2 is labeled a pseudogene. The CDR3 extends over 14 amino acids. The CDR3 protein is CASSLGGEKDTQYF. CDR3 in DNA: TGTGCCAGCAGCCTCGGAGGAGAGAAAGATACGCAGTATTTT.

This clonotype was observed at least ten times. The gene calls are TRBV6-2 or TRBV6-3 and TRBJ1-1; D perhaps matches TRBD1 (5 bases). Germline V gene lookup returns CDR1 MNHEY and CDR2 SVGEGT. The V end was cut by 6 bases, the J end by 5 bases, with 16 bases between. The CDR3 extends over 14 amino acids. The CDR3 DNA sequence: TGTGCCAGCAGAATCCGGGGCAGGGAGACTGAAGCTTTCTTT. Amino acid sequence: CASRIRGRETEAFF.

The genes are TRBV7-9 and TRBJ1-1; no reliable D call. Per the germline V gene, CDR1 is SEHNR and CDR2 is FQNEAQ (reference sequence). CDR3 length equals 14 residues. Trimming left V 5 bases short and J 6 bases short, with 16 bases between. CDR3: CASSLTHREAEAFF. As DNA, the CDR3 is TGTGCCAGCAGCCTAACCCACCGGGAGGCTGAAGCTTTCTTT.

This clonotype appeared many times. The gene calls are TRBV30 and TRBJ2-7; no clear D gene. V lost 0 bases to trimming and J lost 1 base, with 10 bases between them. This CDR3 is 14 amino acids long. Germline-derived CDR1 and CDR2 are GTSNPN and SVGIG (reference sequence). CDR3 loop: CAWSVLAGSYEQYF. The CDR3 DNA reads TGTGCCTGGAGTGTACTCGCAGGTTCCTACGAGCAGTACTTC.

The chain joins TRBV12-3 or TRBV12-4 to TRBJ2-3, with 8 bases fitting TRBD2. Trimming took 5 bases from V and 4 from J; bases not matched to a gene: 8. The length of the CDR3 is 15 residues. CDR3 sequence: CASSLTGGGPDTQYF. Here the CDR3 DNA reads TGTGCCAGCAGTCTTACGGGCGGGGGGCCAGATACGCAGTATTTT.

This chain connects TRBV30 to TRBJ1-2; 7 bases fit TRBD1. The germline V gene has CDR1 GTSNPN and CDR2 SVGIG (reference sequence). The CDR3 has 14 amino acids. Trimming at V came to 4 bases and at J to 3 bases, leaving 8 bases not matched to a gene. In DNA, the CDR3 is TGTGCCTGGACTACGACAGGGAGAGACTATGGCTACACCTTC. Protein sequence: CAWTTTGRDYGYTF.

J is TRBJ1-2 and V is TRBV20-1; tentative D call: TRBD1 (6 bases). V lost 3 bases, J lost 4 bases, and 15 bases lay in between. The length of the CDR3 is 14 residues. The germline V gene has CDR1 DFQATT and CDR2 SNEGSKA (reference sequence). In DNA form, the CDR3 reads TGCAGTGCTAGCCTATTACAGGGAAGCTATGGCTACACCTTC. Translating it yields CSASLLQGSYGYTF.

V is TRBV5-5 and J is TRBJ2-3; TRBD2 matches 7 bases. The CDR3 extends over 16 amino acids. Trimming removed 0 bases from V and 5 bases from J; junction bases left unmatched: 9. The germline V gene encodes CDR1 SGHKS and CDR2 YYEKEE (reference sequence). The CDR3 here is CASSLGTGTNGDTQYF. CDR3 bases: TGTGCCAGCAGCTTGGGAACCGGGACTAACGGAGATACGCAGTATTTT. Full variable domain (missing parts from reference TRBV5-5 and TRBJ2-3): DAGVTQSPTHLIKTRGQQVTLRCSPISGHKSVSWYQQVLGQGPQFIFQYYEKEERGRGNFPDRFSARQFPNYSSELNVNALLLGDSALYLCASSLGTGTNGDTQYFGPGTRLTVL.

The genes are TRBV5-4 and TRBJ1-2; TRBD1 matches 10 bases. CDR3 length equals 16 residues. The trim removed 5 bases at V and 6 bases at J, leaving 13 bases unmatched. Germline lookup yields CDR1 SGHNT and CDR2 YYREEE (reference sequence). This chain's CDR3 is CASSPVLGQGINGYTF. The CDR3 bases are TGTGCCAGCAGTCCAGTATTGGGACAGGGGATTAATGGCTACACCTTC.

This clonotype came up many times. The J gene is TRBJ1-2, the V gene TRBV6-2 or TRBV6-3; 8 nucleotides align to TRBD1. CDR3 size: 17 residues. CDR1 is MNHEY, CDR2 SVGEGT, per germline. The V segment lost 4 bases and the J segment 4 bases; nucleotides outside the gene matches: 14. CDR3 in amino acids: CASSFNPDRAAFYGYTF. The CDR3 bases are TGTGCCAGCAGTTTCAATCCGGACAGGGCCGCATTCTATGGCTACACCTTC.

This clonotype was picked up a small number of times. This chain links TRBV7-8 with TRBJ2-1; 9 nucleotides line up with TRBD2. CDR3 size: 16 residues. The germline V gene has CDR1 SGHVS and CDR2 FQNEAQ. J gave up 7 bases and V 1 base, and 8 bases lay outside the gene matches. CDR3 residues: CASSLELAGGPNEQFF. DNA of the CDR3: TGTGCCAGCAGCTTAGAGCTGGCGGGGGGGCCGAATGAGCAGTTCTTC.

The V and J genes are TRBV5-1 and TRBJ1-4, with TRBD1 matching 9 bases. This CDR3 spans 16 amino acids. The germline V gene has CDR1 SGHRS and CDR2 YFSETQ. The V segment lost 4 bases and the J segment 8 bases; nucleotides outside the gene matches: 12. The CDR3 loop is CASSTGTGFQKEKLFF. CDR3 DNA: TGCGCCAGCAGCACCGGGACAGGGTTCCAGAAGGAAAAACTGTTTTTT.

The CDR3 sequence is CASSPDRDLGYTF. The CDR3 DNA sequence: TGCGCCAGCAGTCCCGACAGGGATCTAGGCTACACCTTC. J is TRBJ1-2 and V is TRBV4-1; 7 positions agree with TRBD1. This CDR3 is built from 13 residues. The germline gives CDR1 MGHRA, CDR2 YSYEKL. J lost 8 bases, V lost 6 bases, and 9 bases had no gene match.

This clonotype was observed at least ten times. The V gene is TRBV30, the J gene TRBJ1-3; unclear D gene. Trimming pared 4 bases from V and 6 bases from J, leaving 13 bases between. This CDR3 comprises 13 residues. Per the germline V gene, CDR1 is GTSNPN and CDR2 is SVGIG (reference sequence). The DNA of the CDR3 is TGTGCCTGGAATCGGGGAAGCGAAAACACCATATATTTT. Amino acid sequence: CAWNRGSENTIYF.

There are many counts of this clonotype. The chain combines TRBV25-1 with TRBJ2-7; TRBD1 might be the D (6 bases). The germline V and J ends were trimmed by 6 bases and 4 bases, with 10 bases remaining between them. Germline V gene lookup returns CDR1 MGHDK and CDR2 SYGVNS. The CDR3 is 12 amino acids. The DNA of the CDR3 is TGTGCCAGCAGCAGACAGGCTTACGAGCAGTACTTC. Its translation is CASSRQAYEQYF.

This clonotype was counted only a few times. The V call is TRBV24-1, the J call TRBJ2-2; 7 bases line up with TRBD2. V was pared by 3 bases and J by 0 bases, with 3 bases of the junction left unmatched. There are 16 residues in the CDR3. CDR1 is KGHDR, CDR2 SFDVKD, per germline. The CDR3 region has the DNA TGTGCCACCAGTGATGGGGACTACCCGAACACCGGGGAGCTGTTTTTT. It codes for CATSDGDYPNTGELFF.